This TCR beta chain was sequenced for a study of cytomegalovirus exposure and HLA in healthy donors. PCR involved 60 Vbeta and 13 Jbeta primers. Profiling relied on immunoSEQ multiplex PCR, and the TCRdb table lists in-frame clones only, not all of them. Among 150,000 to 160,000 clones listed, around 79% were seen once. V was pared by 8 bases and J by 5 bases, with 15 bases between. Per germline, CDR1 MNHNS and CDR2 SASEGT. The CDR3 totals 13 residues. The V call is TRBV6-1, the J call TRBJ2-5; perhaps TRBD2 as D (5 bases). This clonotype originated in a man younger than 45 in good health and CMV-seropositive. The sequencing input was PBMCs. CDR3 amino acids: CASHWEKWETQYF. The CDR3 DNA is TGTGCCAGCCACTGGGAGAAGTGGGAGACCCAGTACTTC.